Sequencing of this T cell receptor (beta chain) was carried out in a study of CD8+ T cells in alopecia areata listed by TCRdb under 2018. Regarding the research as a whole: The treated patients, all with moderate-to-severe alopecia areata, were enrolled in an open-label pilot trial of oral tofacitinib given at 5 to 10 mg twice daily. Tofacitinib was given for 6 to 18 months, followed by 6 months of follow-up off drug to assess delayed response and recurrence. To study T cell clonal expansion in alopecia areata, the researchers applied high-throughput TCRbeta sequencing to both the C3H/HeJ mouse model and human patients. On the human side, TCRbeta sequencing was run on scalp tissue and on sorted CD4+ and CD8+ peripheral blood T cells from healthy controls and from alopecia areata patients with either patchy or totalis/universalis disease. Patients on tofacitinib were biopsied at baseline and after 4 and 24 weeks of treatment, and several of the patients also had a later scalp biopsy. Clonality in the scalp was compared among normal scalp (n=4), patchy alopecia areata scalp (n=8), and alopecia totalis/universalis scalp (n=8). RNA came from the PAXgene miRNA kit for fixed scalp, the miRNeasy kit for PBMCs, and the RNeasy kit for mouse skin. Amplification of TCRbeta CDR3 regions was done by immunoSEQ multiplex PCR using 35 Vbeta forward primers and 13 Jbeta reverse primers. Findings and caveats that apply to the study as a whole: Shared TCR sequences between patients were less evident than in mice, which may be partly attributable to HLA diversity in the patient population. Compared with normal scalp, lesional scalp, particularly in alopecia totalis/universalis, had higher clonality and more expanded CD8+ clones, which suggests antigenic drive. Unlike mouse skin, where gammadelta T cells dominate, normal human skin contains resident alphabeta T cells that get sequenced too, which complicates analysis of the scalp TCR repertoire.

The protocol used for the library was the immunoSEQ multiplex PCR assay. RNA was extracted from all samples and reverse transcribed into cDNA as template for TCR sequencing. First-strand cDNA was synthesized with SuperScript III using a 2:1 mix of oligo-dT and random hexamers. Amplification bias was assessed with a synthetic immune receptor repertoire, and residual bias was removed computationally. Under the source paper's analysis protocol: Raw reads were preprocessed to remove errors, and CDR3 was defined by IMGT conventions from the conserved cysteine to phenylalanine. To get clonality, Shannon entropy was normalized by log2 of the number of productive unique TCRs and the result was subtracted from 1. Scalp TCRbeta sequences were cross-referenced with sorted blood CD4 and CD8 repertoires so that the CD4 or CD8 identity of scalp clones could be inferred. This is the immuneACCESS table as TCRdb keeps it, with only in-frame sequences that have V and J called. A part of the clones is gone; compared with another copy, unresolved V genes explain less than half, and the rest is unexplained. V and J calls and clone size follow that table, whereas D and trimming were derived from the DNA. The sample profile shows about 200,000 clones; more than 45% of them were found once. The ten largest clones add up to less than 0.6% of the sample.

Details on this clone: No cognate antigen has been identified for it. No much larger clone exists at a distance of one base, and base qualities are not known.

According to the study, the label for this sample's time point signals: baseline before oral tofacitinib. Lesional scalp punch biopsies and peripheral blood were collected from alopecia areata patients. PBMCs were isolated by density centrifugation and stained for CD3, CD4 and CD8, and CD4+ and CD8+ T cells were sorted on a FACSAria. Sequences were derived from CD4+ T cells sorted from blood, sampled at week 0. The clonotype comes from a human donor with alopecia areata.

The CDR3 reads CASSRQDNYGYTF. The base sequence is TGTGCCAGCAGCCGACAGGACAACTATGGCTACACCTTC. Recombination linked TRBV2 to TRBJ1-2, with a tentative D gene TRBD1 over 6 matching bases. The germline V gene encodes CDR1 SNHLY and CDR2 FYNNEI. The CDR3 starts with the cysteine, ends with the phenylalanine, and has 13 residues. CDR3 DNA only is kept here, 39 bases in frame from base 1. Cut back by 6 bases and 2 bases, the V and J ends lie 10 bases apart. When the CDR3 is completed using the reference TRBV2 and TRBJ1-2 genes on either side, the full variable domain is EPEVTQTPSHQVTQMGQEVILRCVPISNHLYFYWYRQILGQKVEFLVSFYNNEISEKSEIFDDQFSVERPDGSNFTLKIRSTKLEDSAMYFCASSRQDNYGYTFGSGTRLTVV.